These 31 T cell receptor beta chains were sequenced from one sample in a study of PD-1 and CTLA-4 blockade in melanoma. Data came from immunoSEQ multiplex PCR; TCRdb stores just in-frame clones and leaves some out. The sample lists roughly 30,000 clones; 91% were seen once. Specimen: CD8+ T cells from peripheral blood, collected from a patient given anti-PD-1 treatment. The receptors were gathered from a human donor with melanoma.

The chain recombines TRBV7-9 with TRBJ1-5; D might be TRBD1 (5 bases). Per germline, CDR1 SEHNR and CDR2 FQNEAQ (reference sequence). The CDR3 is 14 amino acids. V was clipped by 8 bases and J by 6 bases, with 17 bases between them. The CDR3: CASSTGGSGQPQHF. The CDR3 coding sequence is TGTGCCAGCTCTACGGGGGGATCGGGTCAGCCCCAGCATTTT.

This clone showed up just a few times. The chain couples TRBV27 to TRBJ1-2; D is ambiguous. This CDR3 comprises 14 residues. CDR1 is MNHEY, CDR2 SMNVEV, per germline (reference sequence). V was cut by 5 bases and J by 1 base, with 11 bases left in between. The CDR3 DNA reads TGTGCCAGCAGTCCGGACGCCTTTAACTATGGCTACACCTTC. As protein: CASSPDAFNYGYTF.

The chain links TRBV10-2 to TRBJ2-7; no firm D call. Per germline, CDR1 WSHSY and CDR2 SAAADI. The length of the CDR3 is 14 residues. The V and J ends lost 2 bases and 2 bases respectively, with 10 bases between them. The CDR3 DNA reads as TGCGCCAGCAGTGAGCGACATACCACCTACGAGCAGTACTTC. This sequence encodes CASSERHTTYEQYF.

This chain connects TRBV6-1 to TRBJ2-1; D is perhaps TRBD2 (6 bases). Germline V gives CDR1 MNHNS, CDR2 SASEGT. Trimming took off 0 bases at V and 2 bases at J, with 8 bases between the two ends. This CDR3 is built from 15 residues. Here the CDR3 reads CASSEAGGAYNEQFF. The CDR3 DNA is TGTGCCAGCAGTGAAGCCGGGGGAGCCTACAATGAGCAGTTCTTC.

The chain carries TRBV19 and TRBJ1-1; D is ambiguous. CDR3 length: 17 residues. The V end was cut by 0 bases, the J end by 2 bases, with 16 bases between. From germline, CDR1 is LNHDA and CDR2 SQIVND (reference sequence). The CDR3 protein is CASSIDWAPDGNTEAFF. The CDR3 region has the DNA TGTGCCAGTAGTATAGATTGGGCTCCGGACGGTAACACTGAAGCTTTCTTT.

The V and J genes are TRBV25-1 and TRBJ1-1, with no clear D. V shed 2 bases and J shed 3 bases, with 7 bases lying between them. This CDR3 spans 13 amino acids. Germline CDR1 reads MGHDK; CDR2 reads SYGVNS. Written as DNA, the CDR3 is TGTGCCAGCAGTGAAGGAAGGTACACTGAAGCTTTCTTT. It specifies CASSEGRYTEAFF.

The chain combines TRBV9 with TRBJ2-6; 12 nucleotides align to TRBD1. J gave up 6 bases and V 4 bases, and 14 bases lay outside the gene matches. Germline values: CDR1 SGDLS, CDR2 YYNGEE. The CDR3 totals 19 residues. The CDR3 spells CASSLPPGTGGAVANVLTF. In DNA form, the CDR3 reads TGTGCCAGCAGCCTACCTCCCGGGACAGGGGGCGCAGTGGCCAACGTCCTGACTTTC.

The chain carries TRBV29-1 and TRBJ2-2; perhaps D is TRBD1 or TRBD2 (6 bases each). Germline V gene lookup returns CDR1 SQVTM and CDR2 ANQGSEA. Trimming removed 7 bases from V and 4 bases from J, with 13 bases in between. CDR3 size: 13 residues. CDR3 sequence reads: CSGGDKSTGELFF. The CDR3 DNA reads TGCAGCGGGGGGGACAAGTCCACCGGGGAGCTGTTTTTT.

This chain joins TRBV19 and TRBJ1-1, with a weak D call TRBD1 (6 bases). The V gene lost 7 bases and the J gene lost 5 bases, with 14 bases spanning the gap. Germline loops: CDR1 LNHDA, CDR2 SQIVND (reference sequence). This CDR3 has 13 amino acids. This chain's CDR3 is CASKEQGWTEAFF. The CDR3 coding sequence is TGTGCCAGTAAAGAACAGGGTTGGACTGAAGCTTTCTTT.

The chain links TRBV7-9 to TRBJ1-5, with D unresolved. The CDR3 extends over 13 amino acids. Per germline, CDR1 SEHNR and CDR2 FQNEAQ (reference sequence). V lost 5 bases to trimming and J lost 5 bases, with 10 bases between them. This CDR3 is CASSADGDQPQHF. CDR3 DNA sequence: TGTGCCAGCAGCGCGGACGGAGATCAGCCCCAGCATTTT.

V gene TRBV3-1 (or the pseudogene TRBV3-2) combines with J gene TRBJ2-6; D is unclear. The CDR3 covers 16 residues. The V and J ends lost 0 bases and 0 bases respectively, with 6 bases between them. Per the germline V gene, CDR1 is LGHDT and CDR2 is YNNKEL (reference sequence). CDR3 sequence reads: CASSQETRSGANVLTF. The CDR3 DNA reads as TGTGCCAGCAGCCAAGAAACGCGCTCTGGGGCCAACGTCCTGACTTTC.

This clone came up once. The V gene is TRBV4-2, the J gene TRBJ2-3, with 13 positions matching TRBD2. This CDR3 contains 18 residues. The V gene's germline CDR1 is LGHNA and CDR2 YNFKEQ. Trimming cost V 1 base and J 3 bases; bases outside gene matches: 7. As DNA, the CDR3 is TGTGCCAGCAGCCAAGGACTAGCGGGGGGACCGATAACAGATACGCAGTATTTT. It translates to CASSQGLAGGPITDTQYF.

This sequence joins TRBV7-9 and TRBJ1-2; no definite D call. The CDR3 is made up of 12 amino acids. Germline V gene data show CDR1 as SEHNR and CDR2 as FQNEAQ (reference sequence). Trimming pared 1 base from V and 8 bases from J, leaving 8 bases between. The CDR3: CASSLDSGGYTF. The CDR3 DNA is TGTGCCAGCAGCTTAGATTCAGGCGGCTACACCTTC.

The chain combines TRBV6-1 with TRBJ2-3; TRBD2 agrees at 11 bases. V shed 4 bases, J shed 2 bases, and the junction held 5 bases outside the gene matches. CDR1 is MNHNS, CDR2 SASEGT, per germline. This CDR3 has 16 residues. This CDR3 is CASSARLAGFTDTQYF. The DNA of the CDR3 is TGTGCCAGCAGTGCCCGACTAGCGGGATTCACAGATACGCAGTATTTT.

V is TRBV5-4 and J is TRBJ2-2; weak D call: TRBD1 (6 bases). The V end lost 6 bases, the J end lost 0 bases, and 15 bases lay between the germline ends. CDR3 length: 16 amino acids. The germline CDR1 and CDR2 sequences are SGHNT and YYREEE (reference sequence). DNA for the CDR3: TGTGCCAGCACCCCGGACAGCGCCTCGAACACCGGGGAGCTGTTTTTT. Protein product: CASTPDSASNTGELFF.

This clone was seen only once. V and J are TRBV6-1 and TRBJ2-7; D perhaps matches TRBD2 (5 bases). This CDR3 has 13 amino acids. CDR1 MNHNS and CDR2 SASEGT come from the germline V gene. V was pared by 2 bases and J by 6 bases, with 11 bases between. The CDR3: CASSETSPGEQYF. The CDR3 DNA reads as TGTGCCAGCAGTGAAACTAGTCCGGGCGAGCAGTACTTC.

The CDR3 is CASSFPGQGSGNTIYF. CDR3 in DNA: TGTGCCAGCAGTTTCCCGGGACAGGGGAGCGGAAACACCATATATTTT. The chain has TRBV11-2 and TRBJ1-3; 10 nucleotides align to TRBD1. V was pared by 6 bases and J by 4 bases, with 9 bases of the junction left unmatched. The CDR3 has 16 residues. In germline, CDR1 is SGHAT, CDR2 FQNNGV.

The gene calls are TRBV19 and TRBJ2-1; 9 bases align to TRBD2. The CDR3 extends over 16 amino acids. The V gene's germline CDR1 is LNHDA and CDR2 SQIVND (reference sequence). V lost 6 bases to trimming and J lost 0 bases; unmatched junction nucleotides: 6. The CDR3 sequence: CASSSLAGSSYNEQFF. The CDR3 DNA sequence: TGTGCCAGTAGCAGTCTAGCGGGGAGCTCCTACAATGAGCAGTTCTTC. Variable domain in full (rest from reference TRBV19 and TRBJ2-1): DGGITQSPKYLFRKEGQNVTLSCEQNLNHDAMYWYRQDPGQGLRLIYYSQIVNDFQKGDIAEGYSVSREKKESFPLTVTSAQKNPTAFYLCASSSLAGSSYNEQFFGPGTRLTVL.

V and J are TRBV6-5 and TRBJ1-1; the D gene is possibly TRBD1 (5 bases). Deletions cut 6 bases from V and 0 bases from J, with 14 bases between. Germline CDR1 is MNHEY and CDR2 is SVGAGI. The CDR3 covers 15 residues. This CDR3 is CASRGIQALNTEAFF. The CDR3 nucleotides read TGTGCCAGCAGGGGAATACAGGCCCTGAACACTGAAGCTTTCTTT.

The CDR3 coding sequence is TGTGCCAGCAGTTTTGATCGGACAGGCATCTATGGCTACACCTTC. It translates to CASSFDRTGIYGYTF. The rearrangement joins TRBV28 to TRBJ1-2; 7 bases are shared with TRBD1. With 3 bases clipped from V and 4 bases from J, the junction kept 8 bases outside the gene matches. The CDR3 covers 15 residues. CDR1 MDHEN and CDR2 SYDVKM come from the germline V gene.

V and J are TRBV24-1 and TRBJ2-3; either TRBD1 or TRBD2 may supply D (6 bases each). The CDR3 consists of 16 residues. CDR1 and CDR2 from the germline V gene are KGHDR and SFDVKD. V was trimmed by 2 bases and J by 0 bases, leaving 11 bases between them. The CDR3 nucleotides are TGTGCCACCAGTGATTCCAAGGGGGGCAGCACAGATACGCAGTATTTT. Translation gives CATSDSKGGSTDTQYF.

This chain links TRBV30 with TRBJ2-3, with D perhaps matching TRBD1 (6 bases). The CDR3 sequence is 15 residues long. Germline CDR1 and CDR2: GTSNPN and SVGIG (reference sequence). Trimming removed 5 bases from V and 2 bases from J, with 17 bases in between. The CDR3 sequence is CAWGVFTGNTDTQYF. The CDR3 DNA reads TGTGCCTGGGGGGTATTCACAGGGAACACAGATACGCAGTATTTT.

The rearrangement joins TRBV27 to TRBJ1-2, with a tentative D call TRBD1 (5 bases). Germline values: CDR1 MNHEY, CDR2 SMNVEV (reference sequence). The V end lost 5 bases, the J end lost 0 bases, and 13 bases lay between the germline ends. The CDR3 is 15 residues long. Written as DNA, the CDR3 is TGTGCCAGCAGTAGTTCGACAGCTCCTAACTATGGCTACACCTTC. It yields the protein CASSSSTAPNYGYTF.

V usage is TRBV7-9 and J usage is TRBJ1-2; TRBD1 matches 8 bases. The CDR3 spans 13 residues. V lost 5 bases to trimming and J lost 8 bases; unmatched junction nucleotides: 7. Germline lookup yields CDR1 SEHNR and CDR2 FQNEAQ (reference sequence). CDR3 nucleotides: TGTGCCAGCAGCCACCAGGGGGCTGGAGGCTACACCTTC. Residues: CASSHQGAGGYTF.

This clone has only one observation. CDR3 region: CASSQTLSGGALEQYF. The CDR3 DNA sequence: TGCGCCAGCAGCCAAACCCTTAGCGGGGGGGCCCTCGAGCAGTACTTC. This rearrangement joins TRBV4-1 to TRBJ2-7; 11 bases agree with TRBD2. The germline V gene has CDR1 MGHRA and CDR2 YSYEKL. V gave up 2 bases and J gave up 6 bases; unmatched junction bases: 9. The CDR3 runs to 16 residues.

The CDR3: CASSPRTVNTEAFF. DNA for the CDR3: TGCGCCAGCAGCCCGAGGACAGTGAACACTGAAGCTTTCTTT. J is TRBJ1-1 and V is TRBV4-1; D might be TRBD1 (6 bases). Germline values: CDR1 MGHRA, CDR2 YSYEKL. CDR3 length: 14 residues. Deletions cut 4 bases from V and 0 bases from J, with 9 bases between.

The chain joins TRBV7-9 to TRBJ2-1, with TRBD1 identical over 7 bases. The CDR3 totals 18 residues. Losses at the gene ends were 0 bases for V and 1 base for J; bases not matched to a gene: 9. The V gene's germline CDR1 is SEHNR and CDR2 FQNEAQ (reference sequence). CDR3 loop: CASSLAPGQPRSYNEQFF. The CDR3 DNA reads as TGTGCCAGCAGCTTAGCACCGGGACAGCCACGATCCTACAATGAGCAGTTCTTC.

The V gene is TRBV3-1 (or the pseudogene TRBV3-2), the J gene TRBJ2-7; D ambiguous. V was cut by 0 bases and J by 0 bases, with 12 bases left in between. There are 16 residues in the CDR3. Germline-derived CDR1 and CDR2 are LGHDT and YNNKEL (reference sequence). CDR3 region: CASSQEVPWSSYEQYF. The CDR3 bases are TGTGCCAGCAGCCAAGAGGTCCCTTGGAGCTCCTACGAGCAGTACTTC.

This chain joins TRBV29-1 and TRBJ2-1, with unresolved D. Trimming stripped 5 bases from V and 0 bases from J, with 8 bases between. CDR1 and CDR2 from the germline V gene are SQVTM and ANQGSEA. CDR3 length: 13 residues. The CDR3: CSVKMDSYNEQFF. The CDR3 coding sequence is TGCAGCGTTAAGATGGACTCCTACAATGAGCAGTTCTTC.

The chain joins TRBV6-5 to TRBJ2-5; D assignment may be TRBD1 or TRBD2 (5 bases each). V was trimmed by 3 bases and J by 5 bases, leaving 13 bases between them. The CDR3 runs to 14 residues. Germline V gene lookup returns CDR1 MNHEY and CDR2 SVGAGI. Here the CDR3 reads CASSYGTTQETQYF. CDR3 DNA sequence: TGTGCCAGCAGTTATGGGACCACTCAGGAGACCCAGTACTTC.

The chain recombines TRBV6-5 with TRBJ1-1; TRBD1 might be the D (5 bases). CDR3 length: 15 amino acids. Germline CDR1 reads MNHEY; CDR2 reads SVGAGI. With 0 bases removed from V and 1 base from J, the gap between germline ends came to 9 bases. The CDR3 nucleotides are TGTGCCAGCAGTTACTCGAGTGGGGGGAACACTGAAGCTTTCTTT. Translation: CASSYSSGGNTEAFF.